The clone carrying this TCR beta chain was counted many times. Its antigen is currently unknown. Breast cancer patients provided tissue from their axillary draining lymph nodes. The sample belongs to a study of breast tumors, draining lymph nodes, adjacent tissues. TCRdb redid the calling of the multiplex PCR reads with MiXCR, one entry per CDR3 protein. The table includes more than 85,000 distinct CDR3 sequences, less than 25% detected once. Study outcomes and limitations: The data were judged consistent with most tumor T cells coming from lymph node and expanding in tumor. The lymph node origin of tumor T cells was framed as consistent with a hypothesis, not demonstrated. Compared with lymph nodes, tumors were less diverse; compared with nontumor tissue, more.

The source material was axillary lymph node tissue. This sequence originates from a female donor with breast cancer. Some clones in this sample may be carry-over from other donors' samples.

The CDR3 DNA sequence: TGTGCCAGCAGTTACAGTGGGACAGGGGCAATCGAGCAGTACTTC. It yields the protein CASSYSGTGAIEQYF. This sequence joins TRBV6-5 and TRBJ2-7, with 10 nucleotides matching TRBD1. In germline, CDR1 is MNHEY, CDR2 SVGAGI. This CDR3 spans 15 amino acids. V was pared by 2 bases and J by 6 bases, with 7 bases of the junction left unmatched.